This passage covers 18 T cell receptor beta chains from one sample sequenced in a study of T cell responses to AZD1222 COVID-19 vaccine. TCRdb's table, derived via immunoSEQ multiplex PCR, lists solely in-frame clones and lacks some. The data contain about 150,000 clones, around 89% of them singletons. Sequencing was performed on peripheral blood, taken on day 0 of AZD1222 vaccination. Receptors originate from an adult in good health.

A remark on this clone: The junction differs from germline at one of its ends, possibly a read error. CDR3 sequence: CASSGTSGGPSF. The CDR3 DNA is TGCGCCAGCAGCGGGACTAGCGGGGGCCCATCTTTT. The chain uses TRBV5-1 and TRBJ2-3; 14 positions match TRBD2. The CDR3 length is 12 residues. Germline lookup yields CDR1 SGHRS and CDR2 YFSETQ.

The J gene is TRBJ1-1, the V gene TRBV28; weak D call: TRBD1 (6 bases). Trimming shortened V by 6 bases and J by 11 bases, and 19 bases separated the two germline ends. Germline assignment: CDR1 MDHEN and CDR2 SYDVKM. CDR3 length: 13 residues. The CDR3 nucleotides read TGTGCCAGCAGAGAGACAACAGGGAGGGCGGCTTTCTTT. Translation: CASRETTGRAAFF.

The gene calls are TRBV7-9 and TRBJ2-7; D unresolved. Looked up from germline, CDR1 is SEHNR and CDR2 is FQNEAQ (reference sequence). V was trimmed by 1 base and J by 4 bases, leaving 8 bases between them. The CDR3 consists of 13 residues. The chain's CDR3 is CASSLGFGYEQYF. The CDR3 nucleotides read TGTGCCAGCAGCTTAGGCTTCGGGTACGAGCAGTACTTC.

The chain recombines TRBV28 with TRBJ2-1; TRBD2 matches at 14 bases. This CDR3 has 15 amino acids. Unmatched junction bases numbered 8, after V lost 8 bases and J lost 8 bases. The V gene's germline CDR1 is MDHEN and CDR2 SYDVKM. The CDR3 spells CASHETSGGAYEQFF. In DNA form, the CDR3 reads TGTGCCAGCCATGAGACTAGCGGGGGGGCCTATGAGCAGTTCTTC.

The rearrangement joins TRBV2 to TRBJ1-5; D remains ambiguous. V dropped 6 bases and J dropped 0 bases, with 6 bases sitting between them. The V gene's germline CDR1 is SNHLY and CDR2 FYNNEI. The CDR3 loop spans 13 amino acids. The CDR3 region has the DNA TGTGCCAGCAGCGACACTAGCAATCAGCCCCAGCATTTT. Amino acid sequence: CASSDTSNQPQHF.

This chain links TRBV11-2 with TRBJ1-2; D not certain. This CDR3 comprises 13 residues. Between the trimmed V and J ends, which lost 2 bases and 4 bases, there was a span of 8 bases. CDR1 and CDR2 (germline): SGHAT, FQNNGV. The CDR3, as DNA: TGTGCCAGCAGCTTACCGGACCTCTATGGCTACACCTTC. It is translated as CASSLPDLYGYTF.

The chain uses TRBV6-4 and TRBJ2-1; D assignment may be TRBD1 or TRBD2 (8 bases each). The CDR3 contains 15 residues. Germline assignment: CDR1 MRHNA and CDR2 SNTAGT. V was pared by 3 bases and J by 6 bases, with 15 bases between. The CDR3 here is CASSEIAGTGNEQFF. CDR3 nucleotide sequence: TGTGCCAGCAGTGAGATAGCGGGGACAGGCAATGAGCAGTTCTTC.

The V and J genes are TRBV2 and TRBJ2-2, with TRBD2 as a possible D gene (5 bases). V was shortened by 6 bases and J by 6 bases, with 14 bases between the two germline ends. CDR1 is SNHLY, CDR2 FYNNEI, per germline. CDR3 length equals 14 residues. For the CDR3, the DNA is TGTGCCAGCAGATCCACCGCGGGCGCCGGGGAGCTGTTTTTT. Translation gives CASRSTAGAGELFF.

The gene calls are TRBV5-1 and TRBJ2-2; 10 nucleotides match TRBD2. V shed 2 bases and J 4 bases; nucleotides not matched to a gene: 5. CDR3 length: 16 amino acids. From germline, CDR1 is SGHRS and CDR2 YFSETQ. CDR3 nucleotide sequence: TGCGCCAGCAGCTTACCGGGACTAGCGAGCACCGGGGAGCTGTTTTTT. It translates to CASSLPGLASTGELFF.

The V and J genes are TRBV7-9 and TRBJ1-1; possible D gene TRBD1, 5 bases. Germline V lookup: CDR1 SEHNR, CDR2 FQNEAQ (reference sequence). Trimming removed 3 bases at V and 6 bases at J, with 17 bases between. The CDR3 has 15 amino acids. CDR3 DNA sequence: TGTGCCAGCAGCTTGACAGACTCTAAGTCGTCTGAAGCTTTCTTT. Translated: CASSLTDSKSSEAFF.

The rearrangement joins TRBV30 to TRBJ1-2, with 7 bases fitting TRBD1. CDR3 length equals 14 residues. The V gene's germline CDR1 is GTSNPN and CDR2 SVGIG (reference sequence). The J segment lost 7 bases and the V segment lost 5 bases, leaving 13 bases of the junction unmatched. The CDR3 bases are TGTGCCTGGTCCCTCGGGACAGTTGGGGGTGGCTACACCTTC. The encoded protein is CAWSLGTVGGGYTF.

V is TRBV7-2 and J is TRBJ1-4, with D hard to call. Trimming removed 5 bases at V and 0 bases at J, with 16 bases between. The CDR3 runs to 17 residues. The V gene's germline CDR1 is SGHTA and CDR2 FQGNSA. The DNA of the CDR3 is TGTGCCAGCAGCCCCACTCGCCGTGGCGCAACTAATGAAAAACTGTTTTTT. It yields the protein CASSPTRRGATNEKLFF.

The chain carries TRBV2 and TRBJ2-2; the D gene is possibly TRBD1 (6 bases). Trimming shortened V by 4 bases and J by 4 bases, and 13 bases separated the two germline ends. From germline, CDR1 is SNHLY and CDR2 FYNNEI. CDR3 length: 15 residues. The CDR3 is CASSAPGQFTGELFF. The CDR3 DNA reads as TGTGCCAGCAGTGCCCCCGGACAGTTCACCGGGGAGCTGTTTTTT.

In regard to this clone: The junction does not match germline at one end; this may be a read error. The chain couples TRBV6-2 or TRBV6-3 to TRBJ2-5, with 14 bases aligning to TRBD2. The CDR3 has 16 residues. CDR1 is MNHEY, CDR2 SVGEGT, per germline. The chain's CDR3 is CASTPTSGGAQKTQYF. In nucleotides, the CDR3 is TGTGCCAGCACCCCGACTAGCGGGGGGGCCCAAAAGACCCAGTACTTC.

The rearrangement links TRBV27 to TRBJ2-7; D is uncertain. CDR1 MNHEY and CDR2 SMNVEV come from the germline V gene (reference sequence). The V and J ends lost 6 bases and 2 bases respectively, with 11 bases between them. The length of the CDR3 is 13 residues. The CDR3 sequence is CASRMNQAYEQYF. Here the CDR3 DNA reads TGTGCCAGCAGGATGAATCAGGCCTACGAGCAGTACTTC.

The V gene is TRBV19, the J gene TRBJ1-2; the D is unclear. Germline CDR1 LNHDA, CDR2 SQIVND (reference sequence). This CDR3 has 14 amino acids. The V end was cut by 1 base, the J end by 4 bases, with 10 bases between. DNA of the CDR3: TGTGCCAGTAGTATAGTAGGACGGGGCTATGGCTACACCTTC. Translated, it gives CASSIVGRGYGYTF.

The V and J genes are TRBV19 and TRBJ2-7, with 12 bases lining up with TRBD2. Germline loops: CDR1 LNHDA, CDR2 SQIVND (reference sequence). With V trimmed by 2 bases and J by 0 bases, 20 bases remained unmatched. The CDR3 runs 22 residues. CDR3 coding DNA: TGTGCCAGTAGTATAACTTCCTCGAGTCTAGCGGGGGGGCCCCGGAGCTCCTACGAGCAGTACTTC. This codes for CASSITSSSLAGGPRSSYEQYF. Full variable domain (missing parts from reference TRBV19 and TRBJ2-7): DGGITQSPKYLFRKEGQNVTLSCEQNLNHDAMYWYRQDPGQGLRLIYYSQIVNDFQKGDIAEGYSVSREKKESFPLTVTSAQKNPTAFYLCASSITSSSLAGGPRSSYEQYFGPGTRLTVT.

The chain has TRBV15 and TRBJ2-7; TRBD1 matches 7 bases. In germline, CDR1 is LNHNV, CDR2 YYDKDF (reference sequence). The V gene end was trimmed by 3 bases and the J gene end by 3 bases; junction bases not matched to a gene: 5. The CDR3 sequence is 14 residues long. This CDR3 reads CATSSQQGSYEQYF. CDR3 in DNA: TGTGCCACCAGCAGTCAACAGGGGAGCTACGAGCAGTACTTC.